This T cell receptor (beta chain) emerged from a study of control samples from healthy donors and cancer patients. CDR1 is SEHNR, CDR2 FQNEAQ, per germline (reference sequence). CDR3 size: 14 residues. The germline V and J ends were trimmed by 5 bases and 5 bases, with 16 bases remaining between them. The protocol was immunoSEQ multiplex PCR, while the TCRdb copy is restricted to in-frame clones and leaves out a portion. The sample lists some 160,000 clones; 89% were seen once. The J gene is TRBJ2-7, the V gene TRBV7-9, with no clear D. The sequence was obtained from a man aged 30 to 39 in good health. Source material: blood. The CDR3 coding sequence is TGTGCCAGCAGCCCAGACCCAAGAAAGGACGAGCAGTACTTC. This encodes CASSPDPRKDEQYF.